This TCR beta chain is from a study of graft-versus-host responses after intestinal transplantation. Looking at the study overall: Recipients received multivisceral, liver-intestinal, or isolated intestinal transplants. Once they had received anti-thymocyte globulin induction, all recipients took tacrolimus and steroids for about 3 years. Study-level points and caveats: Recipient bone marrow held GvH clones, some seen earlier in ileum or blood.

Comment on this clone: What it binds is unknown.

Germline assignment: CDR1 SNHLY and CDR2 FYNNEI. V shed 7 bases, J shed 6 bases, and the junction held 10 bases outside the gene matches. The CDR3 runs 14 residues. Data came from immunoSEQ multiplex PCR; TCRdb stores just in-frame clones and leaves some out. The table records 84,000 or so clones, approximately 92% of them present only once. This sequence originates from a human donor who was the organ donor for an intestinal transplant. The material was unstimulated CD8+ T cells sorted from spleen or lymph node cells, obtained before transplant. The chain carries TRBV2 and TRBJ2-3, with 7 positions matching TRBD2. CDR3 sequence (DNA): TGTGCCAGCATCGGGTCGGGGGGTGTGGATACGCAGTATTTT. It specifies CASIGSGGVDTQYF. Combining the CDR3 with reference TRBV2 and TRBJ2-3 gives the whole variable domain EPEVTQTPSHQVTQMGQEVILRCVPISNHLYFYWYRQILGQKVEFLVSFYNNEISEKSEIFDDQFSVERPDGSNFTLKIRSTKLEDSAMYFCASIGSGGVDTQYFGPGTRLTVL.